These 8 T cell receptor beta chains came from one sample sequenced in a study of pediatric ulcerative colitis. TCRdb's copy holds only in-frame clones and misses some; the assay was immunoSEQ multiplex PCR. In the table there are 60,000 or so clones, around 80% of which are singletons. The specimen sequenced was blood. The origin of the receptors is a boy aged 10-17 years with moderate ulcerative colitis.

The rearrangement joins TRBV5-6 to TRBJ1-2; TRBD1 matches at 7 bases. From germline, CDR1 is SGHDT and CDR2 YYEEEE. V trimming: 0 bases; J trimming: 6 bases; junction bases outside the gene matches: 8. The CDR3 runs 15 residues. The CDR3 loop reads CASSLVSGQEHGYTF. The DNA of the CDR3 is TGTGCCAGCAGCTTGGTTAGCGGACAGGAACATGGCTACACCTTC.

This clone was detected only once. The CDR3 here is CASSQGWDRASPLHF. The CDR3 DNA reads TGTGCCAGCAGCCAGGGATGGGACAGGGCTTCACCCCTCCACTTT. The chain employs TRBV9 and TRBJ1-6; 9 bases are shared with TRBD1. The V gene's germline CDR1 is SGDLS and CDR2 YYNGEE. V lost 4 bases to trimming and J lost 9 bases; unmatched junction nucleotides: 8. The CDR3 consists of 15 residues. Drawing the rest from reference TRBV9 and TRBJ1-6, the complete variable domain is DSGVTQTPKHLITATGQRVTLRCSPRSGDLSVYWYQQSLDQGLQFLIQYYNGEERAKGNILERFSAQQFPDLHSELNLSSLELGDSALYFCASSQGWDRASPLHFGNGTRLTVT.

The rearrangement joins TRBV5-6 to TRBJ2-7; 7 bases agree with TRBD2. The V segment lost 5 bases and the J segment 2 bases; nucleotides outside the gene matches: 13. The germline gives CDR1 SGHDT, CDR2 YYEEEE. This CDR3 is built from 16 residues. The CDR3, as DNA: TGTGCCAGCAGAACAGCTAGCGGTATCTTTCCCTACGAGCAGTACTTC. Residues: CASRTASGIFPYEQYF.

Here the CDR3 DNA reads TGTGCCAGCAGCTTAATGGCTGGTGGGGCCAACGTCCTGACTTTC. Protein sequence: CASSLMAGGANVLTF. The J gene is TRBJ2-6, the V gene TRBV7-3; the D is unclear. The CDR3 is 15 residues long. The V and J ends lost 1 base and 3 bases respectively, with 7 bases between them. CDR1 SGHTA and CDR2 FQGTGA come from the germline V gene.

The V call is TRBV4-1, the J call TRBJ2-3; D may be TRBD2 (6 bases). With 0 bases removed from V and 2 bases from J, the gap between germline ends came to 12 bases. Germline V lookup: CDR1 MGHRA, CDR2 YSYEKL. The CDR3 covers 16 residues. The CDR3 DNA sequence: TGCGCCAGCAGCCAAGATCAGGGACTGCTCACAGATACGCAGTATTTT. Residues: CASSQDQGLLTDTQYF.

The table lists this clone with a count of one. CDR3 sequence: CASSEGLTYEQYF. In DNA, the CDR3 is TGTGCCAGCAGCGAAGGCCTTACCTACGAGCAGTACTTC. The rearrangement joins TRBV9 to TRBJ2-7; no firm D call. The V gene's germline CDR1 is SGDLS and CDR2 YYNGEE. CDR3 length: 13 amino acids. Trimming cost V 3 bases and J 2 bases, with 9 bases left between them.

Here the CDR3 reads CASRQLTDTQYF. The CDR3 DNA follows: TGTGCCAGTCGGCAATTGACAGATACGCAGTATTTT. V usage is TRBV6-1 and J usage is TRBJ2-3, with D unclear. This CDR3 has 12 amino acids. Germline-derived CDR1 and CDR2 are MNHNS and SASEGT. The ends were cut back, 9 bases at V and 3 bases at J, with 10 bases in the middle.

The chain has TRBV7-2 and TRBJ1-2, with D perhaps matching TRBD1 (6 bases). CDR3 length: 15 amino acids. Trimming pared 3 bases from V and 1 base from J, leaving 12 bases between. Germline assignment: CDR1 SGHTA and CDR2 FQGNSA. The CDR3: CASSLFRDNNYGYTF. DNA of the CDR3: TGTGCCAGCAGCTTGTTCCGGGACAATAACTATGGCTACACCTTC.